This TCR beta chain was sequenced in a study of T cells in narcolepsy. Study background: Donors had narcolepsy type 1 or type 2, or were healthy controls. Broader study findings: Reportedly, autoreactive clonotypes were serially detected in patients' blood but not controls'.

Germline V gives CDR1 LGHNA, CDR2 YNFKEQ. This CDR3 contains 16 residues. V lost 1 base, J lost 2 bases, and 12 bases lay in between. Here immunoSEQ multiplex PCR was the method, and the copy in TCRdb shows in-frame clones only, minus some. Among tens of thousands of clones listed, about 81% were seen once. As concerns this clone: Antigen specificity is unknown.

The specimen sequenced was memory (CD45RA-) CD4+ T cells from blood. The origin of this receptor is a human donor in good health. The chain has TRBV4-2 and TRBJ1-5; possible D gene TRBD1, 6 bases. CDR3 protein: CASSQVGGTGNQPQHF. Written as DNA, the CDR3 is TGTGCCAGCAGCCAAGTGGGGGGCACGGGCAATCAGCCCCAGCATTTT.